This TCR beta chain originates from a study of CD8+ T cells in alopecia areata (dated by TCRdb to between 2018 and 2020). Regarding the study in general: The treated patients took part in an open-label pilot trial in which moderate-to-severe alopecia areata was treated with oral tofacitinib at 5 to 10 mg twice daily. Scalp clonality was compared across normal scalp (n=4), patchy alopecia areata scalp (n=8), and alopecia totalis/universalis scalp (n=8). Patients on tofacitinib were biopsied at baseline and after 4 and 24 weeks of treatment, and several of the patients also had a later scalp biopsy. On the human side, TCRbeta sequencing was run on scalp tissue and on sorted CD4+ and CD8+ peripheral blood T cells from healthy controls and from alopecia areata patients with either patchy or totalis/universalis disease. Amplification of TCRbeta CDR3 regions was done by immunoSEQ multiplex PCR using 35 Vbeta forward primers and 13 Jbeta reverse primers. High-throughput TCRbeta sequencing was used to examine T cell clonal expansion in alopecia areata in both the C3H/HeJ mouse model and human patients. Patients stayed on tofacitinib for 6 to 18 months and then had 6 months of follow-up off drug so that delayed response and recurrence could be assessed. RNA was obtained with the PAXgene miRNA kit for fixed scalp, the miRNeasy kit for PBMCs, and the RNeasy kit for mouse skin. Disease severity in treated patients was measured with the SALT score, which quantifies the percentage of affected scalp surface area. Broad study findings and their caveats: Higher clonality and more expanded CD8+ clones were observed in lesional scalp than in normal scalp, particularly in alopecia totalis/universalis, a finding suggestive of antigenic drive. Scalp TCR repertoire analysis is complicated because resident alphabeta T cells in normal human skin are also sequenced, whereas mouse skin is dominated by gammadelta T cells. The treated cohort was small, with a single nonresponder, so links between baseline CD8+ expansion and response need larger studies. Many expanded lesional clones were found to persist in scalp and blood during tofacitinib treatment, and relapse after treatment cessation may be partly explained by this persistence. Tofacitinib significantly lowered scalp clonality and the number of expanded CD8+ clones among the top 100 scalp clones. Shared TCR sequences between patients were less evident than in mice, which may be partly attributable to HLA diversity in the patient population.

The label giving this sample's time point can be read as: roughly 26 weeks on oral tofacitinib. In light of the paper, this sample's treatment or condition label describes: oral pan-JAK inhibitor, 5-10 mg twice daily. Lesional scalp punch biopsies and peripheral blood were obtained from alopecia areata patients. PBMCs were separated by density centrifugation and stained for CD3, CD4 and CD8, after which CD4+ and CD8+ T cells were sorted on a FACSAria. Library generation was performed with the immunoSEQ multiplex PCR assay. RNA was extracted from all samples and reverse transcribed into cDNA as template for TCR sequencing. SuperScript III was used to make first-strand cDNA, primed with a 2:1 mix of oligo-dT and random hexamers. A synthetic immune receptor repertoire was used to gauge amplification bias, and whatever bias remained was removed computationally. In the source study's methods: Raw reads were preprocessed for error removal, and CDR3 was defined according to IMGT conventions as running from the conserved cysteine to phenylalanine. Clonality was computed as 1 minus the Shannon entropy, with the entropy normalized by log2 of the number of productive unique TCRs. Whether each scalp clone was CD4 or CD8 was inferred by checking scalp TCRbeta sequences against the CD4 and CD8 repertoires from sorted blood. TCRdb stores this immuneACCESS table with in-frame sequences only. Part of the clones is absent; in the studies checked, under half of the shortfall reflects unresolved V genes, and no reason is known for the rest. D and trimming come from the DNA, and the V and J calls and clone size come from that table. A total of around 110,000 clones appear in this sample, approximately 54% of them only once. About 12% of the sample is in the top ten clones.

The CDR3 has 16 amino acids, counting the end cysteine and phenylalanine. The kept DNA is CDR3 alone, 48 bases in frame from the first base. The germline V gene encodes CDR1 SGHRS and CDR2 YFSETQ. V is pruned by 9 bases and J by 7 bases, leaving 19 bases of the junction without a gene match. Worth noting for this clone: The antigen it binds to is not known. There are no base qualities to consult, and no much larger clone falls within one base.

The chain links TRBV5-1 with TRBJ1-5, and 7 junctional nucleotides match TRBD1. Sequencing used CD8+ T cells sorted from blood, obtained at week 24, from a patient treated with tofacitinib. The clonotype was recovered from a human donor with alopecia areata. At the DNA level, the sequence is TGCGCCAAGCACTCCTTCCTAGGGACAGCGGGACAGCCCCAGCATTTT. Its protein reads: CAKHSFLGTAGQPQHF.